These 8 T cell receptor beta chains were sequenced from one sample in a study of blood T cell repertoires in COVID-19. Profiled with immunoSEQ multiplex PCR; TCRdb holds only in-frame clones, not every one. The sample has under 300,000 clones; around 89% are singletons. The sequenced sample consisted of PBMCs or T cells enriched from blood (not recorded which). The receptors come from a man aged 35-49 years who had recovered from COVID-19.

The chain recombines TRBV28 with TRBJ2-7; no reliable D call. The CDR3 contains 13 residues. Germline V gene lookup returns CDR1 MDHEN and CDR2 SYDVKM. Trimming removed 6 bases at V and 2 bases at J, with 11 bases between. The CDR3 loop is CASSPTRTYEQYF. In nucleotides, the CDR3 is TGTGCCAGCAGCCCTACGCGTACCTACGAGCAGTACTTC.

The rearrangement links TRBV5-1 to TRBJ1-5, with D possibly being TRBD1 (5 bases). With 0 bases removed from V and 3 bases from J, the gap between germline ends came to 16 bases. Germline CDR1 is SGHRS and CDR2 is YFSETQ. This CDR3 is built from 17 residues. The CDR3 DNA reads TGCGCCAGCAGCTTGGAGGTATTAGGGGCCCTCAATCAGCCCCAGCATTTT. It yields the protein CASSLEVLGALNQPQHF.

This chain uses TRBV5-1 with TRBJ1-5, with 8 bases identical to TRBD1. The CDR3 extends over 16 amino acids. J lost 5 bases, V lost 0 bases, and 7 bases had no gene match. Germline CDR1 and CDR2: SGHRS and YFSETQ. The CDR3 region has the DNA TGCGCCAGCAGCTTGGCGGGACAGGCGGGTTATCAGCCCCAGCATTTT. Protein product: CASSLAGQAGYQPQHF.

This clone was detected only once. The chain combines TRBV13 with TRBJ2-5, with 9 bases matching TRBD2. CDR1 is PRHDT and CDR2 is FYEKMQ in the germline V gene (reference sequence). V was pared by 1 base and J by 6 bases, with 9 bases of the junction left unmatched. The CDR3 loop spans 16 amino acids. CDR3 protein: CASSLDASGITKTQYF. The CDR3 DNA is TGTGCCAGCAGCTTAGACGCTAGCGGGATCACGAAGACCCAGTACTTC.

This rearrangement joins TRBV5-8 to TRBJ2-7; 9 bases align to TRBD1. CDR1 SGHTS and CDR2 YDEGEE come from the germline V gene. The V and J ends lost 5 bases and 3 bases, in that order; junction bases with no gene match: 6. The CDR3 spans 14 residues. The CDR3 nucleotides are TGTGCCAGCAGACTGGACAGGGGAATCTACGAGCAGTACTTC. It translates to CASRLDRGIYEQYF.

The CDR3, as DNA: TGCGCCAGCAGCTTGGTAAGGGCGGGGCGCGATGGGGAGACCCAGTACTTC. Its translation: CASSLVRAGRDGETQYF. The chain carries TRBV5-1 and TRBJ2-5, with a tentative D call TRBD2 (6 bases). V dropped 0 bases and J dropped 5 bases, with 20 bases sitting between them. The CDR3 is made up of 17 amino acids. Germline values: CDR1 SGHRS, CDR2 YFSETQ.

This clone was counted only a few times. The J gene is TRBJ1-1, the V gene TRBV19; tentative D call: TRBD1 (5 bases). The V end lost 3 bases, the J end lost 4 bases, and 21 bases lay between the germline ends. The CDR3 totals 17 residues. The germline gives CDR1 LNHDA, CDR2 SQIVND (reference sequence). The CDR3: CASSIFFGIQESTEAFF. The CDR3 DNA follows: TGTGCCAGTAGTATCTTTTTTGGAATACAGGAAAGCACTGAAGCTTTCTTT. The entire variable domain, with the rest obtained from reference TRBV19 and TRBJ1-1, is as follows: DGGITQSPKYLFRKEGQNVTLSCEQNLNHDAMYWYRQDPGQGLRLIYYSQIVNDFQKGDIAEGYSVSREKKESFPLTVTSAQKNPTAFYLCASSIFFGIQESTEAFFGQGTRLTVV.

The J gene is TRBJ1-4, the V gene TRBV12-3 or TRBV12-4; TRBD1 might be the D (6 bases). V lost 5 bases to trimming and J lost 11 bases, with 12 bases between them. The CDR3 runs to 12 residues. The CDR3 spells CASSDRPEKLFF. For the CDR3, the DNA is TGTGCCAGCAGTGACAGGCCAGAGAAACTGTTTTTT.